Listed below are T cell receptor beta chains from one sample, sequenced in a study of T cells in Graves' hyperthyroidism and ophthalmopathy. A single record per CDR3 protein comes from TCRdb applying MiXCR to the multiplex PCR reads. The sample lists hundreds of thousands of distinct CDR3 sequences, roughly an eighth seen once, with 9.2% in the top ten. The sample taken for sequencing was blood. Source of these receptors: a woman aged 18-35 years with Graves' hyperthyroidism. CDR3s include the opening cysteine and the closing phenylalanine or tryptophan. The D gene is left open where the match is weak. Clone size, where shown, is once, few, many, or a class for clones that have expanded.

>many|TRBV5-4|.|TRBJ1-3
CASSFFGNTIYF
TGTGCCAGCAGCTTTTTCGGAAACACCATATATTTT
>once|TRBV29-1|TRBD1|TRBJ1-4
CSVEGDRRVGEKLFF
TGCAGCGTTGAGGGGGACAGAAGGGTTGGTGAAAAACTGTTTTTT
>few|TRBV20-1|TRBD2|TRBJ2-1
CSATLAEGLYNEQFF
TGCAGTGCTACACTAGCGGAGGGCCTCTACAATGAGCAGTTCTTC
>many|TRBV10-3|.|TRBJ2-1
CAISEGGTYNEQFF
TGTGCCATCAGTGAAGGAGGAACGTACAATGAGCAGTTCTTC
>many|TRBV11-3|.|TRBJ2-5
CASSLRGPGGTQYF
TGTGCCAGCAGCTTACGGGGGCCAGGTGGGACCCAGTACTTC
>many|TRBV6-2/TRBV6-3|.|TRBJ2-1
CASSYVARSSYNEQFF
TGTGCCAGCAGTTACGTTGCGAGGAGCTCCTACAATGAGCAGTTCTTC
>many|TRBV6-2/TRBV6-3|TRBD1|TRBJ1-1
CASSFRQGEAFF
TGTGCCAGCAGTTTTAGACAGGGTGAAGCTTTCTTT
>many|TRBV27|TRBD2|TRBJ2-2
CASSPGLVYTGELFF
TGTGCCAGCAGTCCCGGACTAGTGTATACCGGGGAGCTGTTTTTT
>many|TRBV30|TRBD2|TRBJ2-3
CAWSSVLAGGNTQYF
TGTGCCTGGAGTTCAGTACTAGCGGGAGGAAATACGCAGTATTTT
>few|TRBV6-1|.|TRBJ2-1
CASSEDWKHYNEQFF
TGTGCCAGCAGTGAAGACTGGAAACATTACAATGAGCAGTTCTTC
>many|TRBV28|.|TRBJ1-6
CASSLFSSPLHF
TGTGCCAGCAGTTTATTTTCCTCACCCCTCCACTTT
>.|TRBV27|TRBD2|TRBJ2-1
CASSLLLAGGGGNEQFF
TGTGCCAGCAGTTTACTTCTAGCGGGAGGGGGGGGCAATGAGCAGTTCTTC
>many|TRBV20-1|.|TRBJ1-1
CSAWDRDWSDEAFF
TGCAGTGCTTGGGACCGTGACTGGTCAGATGAAGCTTTCTTT
>many|TRBV20-1|.|TRBJ2-4
CSTRRAGNIQYF
TGCAGTACCAGGAGGGCCGGAAACATTCAGTACTTC
>.|TRBV7-3|TRBD2|TRBJ2-5
CASSSGLVKTQYF
TGTGCCAGCAGCTCCGGACTAGTCAAGACCCAGTACTTC
>.|TRBV4-1|.|TRBJ1-3
CASSQPLGRNTIYF
TGCGCCAGCAGCCAGCCCCTGGGGCGGAACACCATATATTTT
>many|TRBV18|TRBD1|TRBJ2-5
CASSPPGGLETQYF
TGTGCCAGCTCACCCCCAGGGGGTCTGGAGACCCAGTACTTC
>many|TRBV28|.|TRBJ1-1
CASSFPGALNTEAFF
TGTGCCAGCAGTTTCCCAGGGGCTCTGAACACTGAAGCTTTCTTT
>many|TRBV7-9|.|TRBJ2-7
CASSSTGSVDEQYF
TGTGCCAGCAGCTCCACAGGGTCGGTTGACGAGCAGTACTTC
>few|TRBV20-1|TRBD2|TRBJ2-1
CSARDIQGLALHNEQFF
TGCAGTGCTAGAGATATCCAGGGACTAGCCCTTCACAATGAGCAGTTCTTC
>.|TRBV27|.|TRBJ2-4
CASSFYWAKNIQYF
TGTGCCAGCAGTTTTTATTGGGCCAAAAACATTCAGTACTTC
>many|TRBV7-2|TRBD2|TRBJ2-7
CASSLMGGSSYEQYF
TGTGCCAGCAGCTTAATGGGGGGGTCCTCCTACGAGCAGTACTTC
>few|TRBV28|.|TRBJ2-7
CASSSITWSRSYEQYF
TGTGCCAGCAGTTCTATTACTTGGAGTAGGTCCTACGAGCAGTACTTC